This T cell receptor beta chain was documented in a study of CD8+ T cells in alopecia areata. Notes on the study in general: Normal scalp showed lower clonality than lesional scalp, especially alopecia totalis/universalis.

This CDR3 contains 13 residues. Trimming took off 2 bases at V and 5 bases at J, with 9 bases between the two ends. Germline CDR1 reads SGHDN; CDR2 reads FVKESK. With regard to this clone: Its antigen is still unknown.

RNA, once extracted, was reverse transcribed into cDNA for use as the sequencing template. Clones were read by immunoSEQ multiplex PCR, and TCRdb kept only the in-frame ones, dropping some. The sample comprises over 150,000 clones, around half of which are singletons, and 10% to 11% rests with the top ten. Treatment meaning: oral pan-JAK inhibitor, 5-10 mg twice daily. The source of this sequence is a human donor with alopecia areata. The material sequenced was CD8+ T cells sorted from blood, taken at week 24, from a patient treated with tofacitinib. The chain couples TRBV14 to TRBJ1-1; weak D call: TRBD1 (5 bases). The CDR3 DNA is TGTGCCAGCAGCCAATTCAGGGCTACTGAAGCTTTCTTT. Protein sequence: CASSQFRATEAFF.